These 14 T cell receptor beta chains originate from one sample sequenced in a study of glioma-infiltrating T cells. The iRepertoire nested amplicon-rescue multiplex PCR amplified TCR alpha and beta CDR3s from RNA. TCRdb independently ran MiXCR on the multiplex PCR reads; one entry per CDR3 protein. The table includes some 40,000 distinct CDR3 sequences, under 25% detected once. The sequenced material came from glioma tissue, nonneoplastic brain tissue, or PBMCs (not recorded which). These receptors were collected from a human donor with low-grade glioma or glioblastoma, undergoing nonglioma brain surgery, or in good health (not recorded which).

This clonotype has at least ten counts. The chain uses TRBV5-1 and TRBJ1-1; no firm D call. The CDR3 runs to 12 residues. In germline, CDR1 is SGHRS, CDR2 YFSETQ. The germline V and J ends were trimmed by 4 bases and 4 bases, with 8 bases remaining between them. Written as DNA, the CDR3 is TGCGCCAGCAGCCCACCCGGCACTGAAGCTTTCTTT. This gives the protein CASSPPGTEAFF.

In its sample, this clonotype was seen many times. The CDR3 sequence is CASGLTGNQPQHF. DNA for the CDR3: TGTGCTAGTGGTTTGACAGGCAATCAGCCCCAGCATTTT. The chain has TRBV12-5 and TRBJ1-5; D gene unclear. Germline V gene sequence: CDR1 LGHNT, CDR2 FRNRAP. The CDR3 has 13 amino acids. Trimming left V 2 bases short and J 2 bases short, with 4 bases between.

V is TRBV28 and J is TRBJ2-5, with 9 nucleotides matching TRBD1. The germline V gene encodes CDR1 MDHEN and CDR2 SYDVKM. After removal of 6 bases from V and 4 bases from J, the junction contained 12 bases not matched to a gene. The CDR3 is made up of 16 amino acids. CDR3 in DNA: TGTGCCAGCAGCTATCCAGGGGGACAGGGAGGAGAGACCCAGTACTTC. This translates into CASSYPGGQGGETQYF.

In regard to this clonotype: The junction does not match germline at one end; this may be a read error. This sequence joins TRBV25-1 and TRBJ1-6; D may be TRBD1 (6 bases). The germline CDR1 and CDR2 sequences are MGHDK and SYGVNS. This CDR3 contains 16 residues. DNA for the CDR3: TGCGCCAGCAGTGAATTGGGGGCCACTCAGAATTCACCCCTCCACTTT. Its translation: CASSELGATQNSPLHF.

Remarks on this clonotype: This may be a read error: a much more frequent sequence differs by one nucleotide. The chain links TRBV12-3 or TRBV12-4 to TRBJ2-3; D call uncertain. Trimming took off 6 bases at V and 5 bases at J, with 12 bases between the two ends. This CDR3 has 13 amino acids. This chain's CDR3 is CASRVDPGDTQYF. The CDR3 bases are TGTGCCAGCAGGGTAGACCCAGGAGATACGCAGTATTTT.

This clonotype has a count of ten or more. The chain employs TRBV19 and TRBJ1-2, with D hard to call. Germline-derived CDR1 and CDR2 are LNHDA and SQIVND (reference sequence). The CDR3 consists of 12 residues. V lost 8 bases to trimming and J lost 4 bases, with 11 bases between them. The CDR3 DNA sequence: TGTGCCAGTTTAAAGCGGGGCTATGGCTACACCTTC. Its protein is CASLKRGYGYTF.

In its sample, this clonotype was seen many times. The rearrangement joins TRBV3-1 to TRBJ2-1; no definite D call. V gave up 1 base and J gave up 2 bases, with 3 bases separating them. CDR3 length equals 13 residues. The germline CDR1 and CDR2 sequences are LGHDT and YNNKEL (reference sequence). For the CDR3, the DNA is TGTGCCAGCAGCCAAGGCCCCTACAATGAGCAGTTCTTC. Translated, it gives CASSQGPYNEQFF.

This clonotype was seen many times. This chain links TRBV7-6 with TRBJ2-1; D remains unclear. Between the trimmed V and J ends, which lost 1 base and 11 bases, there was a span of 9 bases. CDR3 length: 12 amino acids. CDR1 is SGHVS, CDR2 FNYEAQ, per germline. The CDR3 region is CASSLGRSQQFF. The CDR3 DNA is TGTGCCAGCAGCTTAGGTAGGAGCCAGCAGTTCTTC.

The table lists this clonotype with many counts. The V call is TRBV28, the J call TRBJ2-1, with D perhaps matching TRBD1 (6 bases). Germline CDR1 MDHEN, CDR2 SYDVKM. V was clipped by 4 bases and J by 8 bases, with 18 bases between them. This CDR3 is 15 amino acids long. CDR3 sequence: CASSYSQGTNYEQFF. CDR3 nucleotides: TGTGCCAGCAGTTATTCTCAGGGGACCAATTATGAGCAGTTCTTC.

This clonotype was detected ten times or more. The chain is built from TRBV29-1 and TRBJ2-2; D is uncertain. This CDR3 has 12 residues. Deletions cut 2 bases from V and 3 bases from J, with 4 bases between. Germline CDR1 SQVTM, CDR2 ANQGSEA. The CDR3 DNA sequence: TGCAGCGTTGAAAGATACACCGGGGAGCTGTTTTTT. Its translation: CSVERYTGELFF.

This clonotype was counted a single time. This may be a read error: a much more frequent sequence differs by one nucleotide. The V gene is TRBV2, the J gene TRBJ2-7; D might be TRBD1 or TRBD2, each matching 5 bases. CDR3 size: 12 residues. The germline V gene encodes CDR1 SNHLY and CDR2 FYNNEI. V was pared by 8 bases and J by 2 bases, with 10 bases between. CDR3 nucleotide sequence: TGTGCCAGCCGGGACGGAACCTACGAGCAGTACTTC. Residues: CASRDGTYEQYF.

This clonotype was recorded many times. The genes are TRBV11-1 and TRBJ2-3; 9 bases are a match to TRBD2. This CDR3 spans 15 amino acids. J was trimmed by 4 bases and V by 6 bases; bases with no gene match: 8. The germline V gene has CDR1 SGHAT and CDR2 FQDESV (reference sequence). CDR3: CASRDGSGGADTQYF. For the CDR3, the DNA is TGTGCCAGCAGAGATGGTAGCGGGGGCGCAGATACGCAGTATTTT.

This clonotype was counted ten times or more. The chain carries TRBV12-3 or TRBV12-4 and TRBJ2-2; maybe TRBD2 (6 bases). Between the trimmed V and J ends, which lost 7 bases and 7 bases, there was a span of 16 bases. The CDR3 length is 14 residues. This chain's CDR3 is CASTWVGGIGELFF. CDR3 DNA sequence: TGTGCCAGCACGTGGGTCGGGGGAATCGGGGAGCTGTTTTTT.

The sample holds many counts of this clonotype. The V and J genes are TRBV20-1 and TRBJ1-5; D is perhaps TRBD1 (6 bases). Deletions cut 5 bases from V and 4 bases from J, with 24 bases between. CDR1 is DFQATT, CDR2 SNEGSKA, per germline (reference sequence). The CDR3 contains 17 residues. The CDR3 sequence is CSAAPGTSSDLNQPQHF. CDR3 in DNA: TGCAGTGCTGCTCCTGGGACATCCAGCGACTTGAATCAGCCCCAGCATTTT.